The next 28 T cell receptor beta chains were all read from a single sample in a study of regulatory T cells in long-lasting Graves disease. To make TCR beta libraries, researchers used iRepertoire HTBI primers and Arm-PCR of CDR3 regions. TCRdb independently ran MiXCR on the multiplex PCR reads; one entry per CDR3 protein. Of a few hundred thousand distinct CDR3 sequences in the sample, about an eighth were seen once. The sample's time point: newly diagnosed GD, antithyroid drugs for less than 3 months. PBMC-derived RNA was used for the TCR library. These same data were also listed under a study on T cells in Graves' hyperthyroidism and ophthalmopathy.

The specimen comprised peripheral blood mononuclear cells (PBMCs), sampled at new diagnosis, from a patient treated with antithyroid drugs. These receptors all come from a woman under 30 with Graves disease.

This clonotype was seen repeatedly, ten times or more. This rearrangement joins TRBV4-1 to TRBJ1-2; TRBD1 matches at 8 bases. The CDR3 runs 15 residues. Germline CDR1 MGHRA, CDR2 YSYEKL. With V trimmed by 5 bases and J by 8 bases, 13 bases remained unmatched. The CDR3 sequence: CASSYDRGGSKGYTF. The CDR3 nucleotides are TGCGCCAGCAGCTACGACAGGGGCGGCTCCAAGGGCTACACCTTC.

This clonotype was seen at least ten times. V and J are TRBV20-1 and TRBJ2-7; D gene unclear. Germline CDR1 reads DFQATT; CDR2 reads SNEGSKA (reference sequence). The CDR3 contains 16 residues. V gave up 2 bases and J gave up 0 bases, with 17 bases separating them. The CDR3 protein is CSARLQQLVSSYEQYV. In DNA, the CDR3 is TGCAGTGCTAGATTACAACAGTTGGTTAGCTCCTACGAGCAGTACGTC.

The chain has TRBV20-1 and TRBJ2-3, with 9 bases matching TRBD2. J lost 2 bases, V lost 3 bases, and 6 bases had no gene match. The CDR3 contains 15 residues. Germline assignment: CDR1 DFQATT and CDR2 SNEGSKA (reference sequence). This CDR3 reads CSASRLAGITDTQYF. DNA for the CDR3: TGCAGTGCTAGTCGGCTAGCGGGAATCACAGATACGCAGTATTTT.

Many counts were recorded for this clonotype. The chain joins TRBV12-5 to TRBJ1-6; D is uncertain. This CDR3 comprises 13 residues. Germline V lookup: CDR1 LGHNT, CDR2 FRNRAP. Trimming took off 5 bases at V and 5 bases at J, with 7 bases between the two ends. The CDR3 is CASGLRHNSPLHF. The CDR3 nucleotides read TGTGCTAGTGGTCTCCGGCATAATTCACCCCTCCACTTT.

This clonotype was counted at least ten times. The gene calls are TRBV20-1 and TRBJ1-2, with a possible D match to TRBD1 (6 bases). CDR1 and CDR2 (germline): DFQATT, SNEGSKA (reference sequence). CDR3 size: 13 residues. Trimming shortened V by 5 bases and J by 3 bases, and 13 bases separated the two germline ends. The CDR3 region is CSAPLTGDYGYTF. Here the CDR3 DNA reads TGCAGTGCTCCCCTGACAGGAGACTATGGCTACACCTTC.

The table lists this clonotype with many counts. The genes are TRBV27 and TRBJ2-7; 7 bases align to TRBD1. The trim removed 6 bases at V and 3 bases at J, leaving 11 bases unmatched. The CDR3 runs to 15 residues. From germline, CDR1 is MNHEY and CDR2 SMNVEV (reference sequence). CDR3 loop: CASRPTGARFYEQYF. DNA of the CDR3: TGTGCCAGCAGACCTACAGGGGCGAGGTTCTACGAGCAGTACTTC.

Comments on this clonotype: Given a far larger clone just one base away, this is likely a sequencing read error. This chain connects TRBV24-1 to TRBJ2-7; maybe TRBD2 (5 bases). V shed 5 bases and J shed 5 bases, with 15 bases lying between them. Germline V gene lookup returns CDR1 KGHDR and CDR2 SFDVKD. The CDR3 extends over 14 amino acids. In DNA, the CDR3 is TGTGCCACCAGTGGGCCCGGGGAGTGGGACGAGCAGTACTTC. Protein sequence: CATSGPGEWDEQYF.

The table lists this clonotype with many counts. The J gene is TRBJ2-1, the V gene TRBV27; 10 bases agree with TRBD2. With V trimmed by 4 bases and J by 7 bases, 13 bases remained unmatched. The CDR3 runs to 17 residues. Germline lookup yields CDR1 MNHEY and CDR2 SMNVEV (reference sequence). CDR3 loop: CASSSAFSGGILNEQFF. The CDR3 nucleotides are TGTGCCAGCAGTTCCGCCTTTAGCGGGGGGATTTTGAATGAGCAGTTCTTC.

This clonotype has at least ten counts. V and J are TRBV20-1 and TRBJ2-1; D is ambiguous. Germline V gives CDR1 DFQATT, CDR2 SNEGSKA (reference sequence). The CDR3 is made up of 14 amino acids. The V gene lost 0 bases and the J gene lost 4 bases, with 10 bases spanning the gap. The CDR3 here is CSARDRSPYNEQFF. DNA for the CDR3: TGCAGTGCTAGAGATAGGTCCCCTTACAATGAGCAGTTCTTC.

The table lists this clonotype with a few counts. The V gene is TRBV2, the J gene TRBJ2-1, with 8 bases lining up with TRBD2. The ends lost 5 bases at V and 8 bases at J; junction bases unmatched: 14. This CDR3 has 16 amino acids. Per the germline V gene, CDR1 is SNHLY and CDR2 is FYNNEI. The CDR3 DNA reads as TGTGCCAGCAGTTTACTCCCGGGAGGGCTGGACCATGAGCAGTTCTTC. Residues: CASSLLPGGLDHEQFF.

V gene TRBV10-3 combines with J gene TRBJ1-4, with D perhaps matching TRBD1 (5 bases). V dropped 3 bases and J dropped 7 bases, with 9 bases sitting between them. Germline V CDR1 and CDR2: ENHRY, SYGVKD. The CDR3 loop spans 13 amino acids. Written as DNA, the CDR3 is TGTGCCATCAGTGATGGGGGTGGTGAAAAACTGTTTTTT. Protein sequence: CAISDGGGEKLFF.

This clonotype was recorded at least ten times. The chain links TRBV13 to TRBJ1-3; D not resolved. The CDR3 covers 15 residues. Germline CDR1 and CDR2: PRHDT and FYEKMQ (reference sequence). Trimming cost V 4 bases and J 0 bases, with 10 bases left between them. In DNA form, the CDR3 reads TGTGCCAGCAGCTCCTCCTGGTTCTCTGGAAACACCATATATTTT. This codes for CASSSSWFSGNTIYF.

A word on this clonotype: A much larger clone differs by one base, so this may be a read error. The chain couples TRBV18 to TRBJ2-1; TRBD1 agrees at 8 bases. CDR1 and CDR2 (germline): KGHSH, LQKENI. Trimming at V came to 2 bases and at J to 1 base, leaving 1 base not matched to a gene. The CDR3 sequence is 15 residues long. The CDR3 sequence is CASSPWTGSYNEQFF. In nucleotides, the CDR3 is TGTGCCAGCTCACCATGGACAGGGTCCTACAATGAGCAGTTCTTC.

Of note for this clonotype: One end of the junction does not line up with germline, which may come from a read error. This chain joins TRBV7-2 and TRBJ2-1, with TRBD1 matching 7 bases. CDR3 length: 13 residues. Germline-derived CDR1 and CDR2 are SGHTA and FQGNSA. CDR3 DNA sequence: TGTGTCAGCAGCTTACAGGGGAGATATGAGCAGTTCTTC. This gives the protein CVSSLQGRYEQFF.

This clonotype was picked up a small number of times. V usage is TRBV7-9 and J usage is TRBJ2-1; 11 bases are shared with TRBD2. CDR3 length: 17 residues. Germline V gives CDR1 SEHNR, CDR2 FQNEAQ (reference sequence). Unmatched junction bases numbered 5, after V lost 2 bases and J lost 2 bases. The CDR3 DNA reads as TGTGCCAGCAGCTTATTTTCGGGACTAGCGGCCTACAATGAGCAGTTCTTC. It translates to CASSLFSGLAAYNEQFF.

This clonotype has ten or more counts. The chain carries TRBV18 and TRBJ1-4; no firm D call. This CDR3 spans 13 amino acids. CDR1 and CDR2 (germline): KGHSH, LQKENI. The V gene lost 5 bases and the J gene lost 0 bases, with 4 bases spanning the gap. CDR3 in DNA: TGTGCCAGCTCAGATGCAACTAATGAAAAACTGTTTTTT. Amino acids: CASSDATNEKLFF.

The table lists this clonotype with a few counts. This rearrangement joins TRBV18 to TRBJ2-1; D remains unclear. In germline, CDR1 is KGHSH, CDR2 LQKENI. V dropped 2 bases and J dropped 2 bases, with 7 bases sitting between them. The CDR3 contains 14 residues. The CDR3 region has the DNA TGTGCCAGCTCACCAATCGTGACCTACAATGAGCAGTTCTTC. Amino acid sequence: CASSPIVTYNEQFF.

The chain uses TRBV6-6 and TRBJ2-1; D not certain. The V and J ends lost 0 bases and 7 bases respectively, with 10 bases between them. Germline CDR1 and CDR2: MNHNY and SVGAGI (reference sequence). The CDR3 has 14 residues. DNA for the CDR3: TGTGCCAGCAGTTACTCGGTCTTGCGTAATGAGCAGTTCTTC. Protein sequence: CASSYSVLRNEQFF.

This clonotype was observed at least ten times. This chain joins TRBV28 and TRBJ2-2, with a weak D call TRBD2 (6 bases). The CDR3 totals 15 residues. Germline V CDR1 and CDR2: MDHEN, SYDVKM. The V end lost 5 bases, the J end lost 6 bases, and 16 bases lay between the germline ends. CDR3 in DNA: TGTGCCAGCAGTATACCGGGACTCACAGCCGGGGAGCTGTTTTTT. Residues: CASSIPGLTAGELFF.

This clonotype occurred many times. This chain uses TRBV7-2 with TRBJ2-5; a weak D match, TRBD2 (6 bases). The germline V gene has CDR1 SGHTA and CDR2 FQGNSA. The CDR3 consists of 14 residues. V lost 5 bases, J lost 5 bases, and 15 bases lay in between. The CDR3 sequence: CASSPLRDDETQYF. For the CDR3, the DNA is TGTGCCAGCAGCCCTCTGCGGGACGACGAGACCCAGTACTTC.

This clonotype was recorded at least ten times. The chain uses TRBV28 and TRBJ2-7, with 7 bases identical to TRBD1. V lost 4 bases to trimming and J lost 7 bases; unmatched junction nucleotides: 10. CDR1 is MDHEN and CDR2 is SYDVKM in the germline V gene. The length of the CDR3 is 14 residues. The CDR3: CASSSRTGLGEQYF. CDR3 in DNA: TGTGCCAGCAGTTCTCGGACAGGCCTTGGAGAGCAGTACTTC.

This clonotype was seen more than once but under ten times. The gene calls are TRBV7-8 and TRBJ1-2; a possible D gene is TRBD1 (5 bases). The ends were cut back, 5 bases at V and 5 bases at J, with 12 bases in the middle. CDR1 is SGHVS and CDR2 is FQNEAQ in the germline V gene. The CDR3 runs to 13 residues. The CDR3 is CASSRQGSYGYTF. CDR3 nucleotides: TGTGCCAGCAGCCGGCAGGGCTCGTATGGCTACACCTTC.

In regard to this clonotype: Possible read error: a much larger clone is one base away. The CDR3 DNA reads as TGTGCCAGCAGGGTATCGACCTGGCCGGATGAGCAGTTCTTC. Amino acid sequence: CASRVSTWPDEQFF. This chain connects TRBV6-1 to TRBJ2-1; D is undetermined. Trimming pared 6 bases from V and 8 bases from J, leaving 17 bases between. CDR1 is MNHNS, CDR2 SASEGT, per germline. The CDR3 is made up of 14 amino acids.

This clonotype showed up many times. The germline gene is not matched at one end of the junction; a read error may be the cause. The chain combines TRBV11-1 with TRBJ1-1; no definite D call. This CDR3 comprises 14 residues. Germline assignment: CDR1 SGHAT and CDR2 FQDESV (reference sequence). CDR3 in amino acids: CASSPPPGNPEAFF. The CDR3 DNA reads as TGTGCCAGCAGCCCCCCCCCTGGGAACCCTGAAGCTTTCTTT.

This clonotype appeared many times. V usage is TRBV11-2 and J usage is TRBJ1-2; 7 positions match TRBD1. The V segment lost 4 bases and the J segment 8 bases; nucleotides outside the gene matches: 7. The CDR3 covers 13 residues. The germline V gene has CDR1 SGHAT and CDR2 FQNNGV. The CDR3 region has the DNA TGTGCCAGCAGCTATGTAGGGGGCGCGGGCTACACCTTC. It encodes CASSYVGGAGYTF.

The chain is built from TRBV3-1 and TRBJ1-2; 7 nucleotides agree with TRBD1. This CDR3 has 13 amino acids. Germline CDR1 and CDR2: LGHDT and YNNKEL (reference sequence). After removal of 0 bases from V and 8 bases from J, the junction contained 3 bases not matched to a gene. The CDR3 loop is CASSQETGLGYTF. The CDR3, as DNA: TGTGCCAGCAGCCAAGAGACAGGGCTCGGCTACACCTTC.

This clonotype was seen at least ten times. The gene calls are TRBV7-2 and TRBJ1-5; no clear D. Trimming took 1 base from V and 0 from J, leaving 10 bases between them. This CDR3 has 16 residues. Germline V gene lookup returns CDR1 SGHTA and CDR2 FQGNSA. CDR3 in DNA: TGTGCCAGCAGCTTAGTCGGAGGCCATAGCAATCAGCCCCAGCATTTT. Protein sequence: CASSLVGGHSNQPQHF.

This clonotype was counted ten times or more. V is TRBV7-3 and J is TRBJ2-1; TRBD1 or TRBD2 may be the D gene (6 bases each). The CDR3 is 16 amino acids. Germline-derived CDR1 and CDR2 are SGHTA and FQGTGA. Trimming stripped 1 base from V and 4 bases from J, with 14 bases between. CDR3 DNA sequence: TGTGCCAGCAGCTTAAGGGAGGACAGCCGATACAATGAGCAGTTCTTC. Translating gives CASSLREDSRYNEQFF.